The rows below give T cell receptor beta chains drawn from one sample of a study of human thymus T cells. Assay used: immunoSEQ multiplex PCR; TCRdb lists only in-frame clones, some missing. The sample contains some 78,000 clones, around 96% of which appear only once. Sequencing was carried out using thymus tissue. These receptors originate from a boy in the first two years of life with a congenital heart defect but otherwise immunologically healthy. The CDR3 runs from the conserved cysteine through the conserved F or W. A D gene is named only where the DNA matches it firmly. Clone size appears in some rows only: once, few, many, or a class for an expanded clone.

V: TRBV11-3; D: TRBD2; size: .; J: TRBJ2-1; length: 15; CDR3: CASSQCGTSVNEQFF; DNA: TGTGCCAGCAGCCAATGTGGGACTAGCGTCAATGAGCAGTTCTTC
V: TRBV19; D: .; size: .; J: TRBJ1-3; length: 13; CDR3: CATFASSGNTIYF; DNA: TGTGCCACCTTTGCTTCCTCTGGAAACACCATATATTTT
V: TRBV7-3; D: TRBD2; size: .; J: TRBJ2-5; length: 16; CDR3: CASSLNVSGGPETQYF; DNA: TGTGCCAGCAGCCTAAATGTTAGCGGGGGCCCAGAGACCCAGTACTTC
V: TRBV7-2; D: TRBD1; size: .; J: TRBJ1-3; length: 15; CDR3: CASSGRGRSGNTIYF; DNA: TGTGCCAGCAGCGGCAGGGGGCGCTCTGGAAACACCATATATTTT
V: TRBV25-1; D: TRBD1; size: .; J: TRBJ1-2; length: 14; CDR3: CASSGRDRGGGYTF; DNA: TGTGCCAGCAGTGGCCGAGACAGGGGAGGGGGCTACACCTTC
V: TRBV4-3; D: .; size: .; J: TRBJ2-5; length: 15; CDR3: CASSQDGGLQETQYF; DNA: TGCGCCAGCAGCCAAGACGGGGGACTCCAAGAGACCCAGTACTTC
V: TRBV4-1; D: .; size: .; J: TRBJ1-2; length: 15; CDR3: CASSHPGLPGYGYTF; DNA: TGCGCCAGCAGCCATCCCGGACTGCCCGGGTATGGCTACACCTTC
V: TRBV7-2; D: .; size: .; J: TRBJ1-2; length: 14; CDR3: CASSLWPSNYGYTF; DNA: TGTGCCAGCAGCTTATGGCCCTCCAATTATGGCTACACCTTC
V: TRBV6-6; D: .; size: once; J: TRBJ1-4; length: 16; CDR3: CASSPDGESTNEKLFF; DNA: TGTGCCAGCAGCCCCGATGGAGAATCAACTAATGAAAAACTGTTTTTT
V: TRBV12-5; D: TRBD1; size: .; J: TRBJ1-3; length: 17; CDR3: CASGLRGDSSSGNTIYF; DNA: TGTGCTAGTGGTCTTCGAGGGGACAGCAGCTCTGGAAACACCATATATTTT
V: TRBV27; D: .; size: .; J: TRBJ2-1; length: 15; CDR3: CASSPREAGYNEQFF; DNA: TGTGCCAGCAGCCCGAGGGAGGCAGGTTACAATGAGCAGTTCTTC
V: TRBV10-2; D: .; size: .; J: TRBJ2-7; length: 15; CDR3: CASIQKGVYRYEQYF; DNA: TGCGCCAGCATTCAGAAGGGAGTTTACCGCTACGAGCAGTACTTC
V: TRBV30; D: .; size: .; J: TRBJ1-1; length: 10; CDR3: CAWTNTEAFF; DNA: TGTGCCTGGACAAACACTGAAGCTTTCTTT
V: TRBV27; D: TRBD1; size: once; J: TRBJ1-1; length: 17; CDR3: CASSPRQGEGENTEAFF; DNA: TGTGCCAGCAGTCCCAGACAGGGGGAGGGGGAGAACACTGAAGCTTTCTTT
V: TRBV28; D: .; size: .; J: TRBJ1-1; length: 11; CDR3: CASPSGTEAFF; DNA: TGTGCCAGCCCTTCAGGGACTGAAGCTTTCTTT
V: TRBV5-8; D: TRBD2; size: .; J: TRBJ2-7; length: 14; CDR3: CASSLWEGIHEQYF; DNA: TGTGCCAGCAGCTTGTGGGAGGGAATCCACGAGCAGTACTTC
V: TRBV19; D: TRBD2; size: .; J: TRBJ2-2; length: 18; CDR3: CASSIPRGRASNTGELFF; DNA: TGTGCCAGTAGTATCCCTAGAGGGAGGGCCTCGAACACCGGGGAGCTGTTTTTT
V: TRBV7-2; D: TRBD2; size: .; J: TRBJ2-7; length: 17; CDR3: CASSRGLAGPPTYEQYF; DNA: TGTGCCAGCAGCCGGGGACTAGCGGGGCCACCTACCTACGAGCAGTACTTC
V: TRBV5-5; D: .; size: .; J: TRBJ1-2; length: 17; CDR3: CASSSTADHPISSGYTF; DNA: TGTGCCAGCAGCTCAACTGCGGACCATCCCATATCGAGTGGCTACACCTTC
V: TRBV14; D: .; size: .; J: TRBJ1-4; length: 16; CDR3: CASSQLRDATNEKLFF; DNA: TGTGCCAGCAGCCAGCTCCGGGACGCAACTAATGAAAAACTGTTTTTT
V: TRBV2; D: TRBD1; size: once; J: TRBJ2-7; length: 15; CDR3: CASSQPGTGVYEQYF; DNA: TGTGCCAGCAGTCAACCCGGGACAGGAGTCTACGAGCAGTACTTC
V: TRBV6-5; D: TRBD1; size: .; J: TRBJ2-5; length: 15; CDR3: CASSSETGIGETQYF; DNA: TGTGCCAGCAGTAGCGAGACAGGGATCGGAGAGACCCAGTACTTC
V: TRBV5-6; D: TRBD1; size: .; J: TRBJ2-2; length: 17; CDR3: CASSNLQGAVNTGELFF; DNA: TGTGCCAGCAGCAACTTACAGGGGGCGGTGAACACCGGGGAGCTGTTTTTT
V: TRBV30; D: TRBD1; size: .; J: TRBJ2-7; length: 16; CDR3: CAWSVCRQGASYEQYF; DNA: TGTGCCTGGAGTGTATGTCGACAGGGGGCCTCCTACGAGCAGTACTTC
V: TRBV4-1; D: .; size: .; J: TRBJ1-5; length: 18; CDR3: CASSPQGTESFSNQPQHF; DNA: TGCGCCAGCAGCCCCCAGGGGACCGAGTCCTTTAGCAATCAGCCCCAGCATTTT
V: TRBV7-6; D: .; size: .; J: TRBJ2-6; length: 16; CDR3: CASSSLGASGANVLTF; DNA: TGTGCCAGCAGCTCGCTGGGGGCGTCTGGGGCCAACGTCCTGACTTTC
V: TRBV7-2; D: .; size: .; J: TRBJ2-7; length: 15; CDR3: CASSLSKRRAYEQYF; DNA: TGTGCCAGCAGCTTAAGTAAGCGGAGGGCCTACGAGCAGTACTTC
V: TRBV19; D: TRBD1; size: .; J: TRBJ2-1; length: 15; CDR3: CASSKKTGGTNEQFF; DNA: TGTGCCAGTAGTAAAAAGACAGGGGGCACCAATGAGCAGTTCTTC
V: TRBV28; D: TRBD1; size: .; J: TRBJ1-2; length: 13; CDR3: CASSPQGASGYTF; DNA: TGTGCCAGCAGTCCGCAGGGGGCGAGTGGCTACACCTTC
V: TRBV7-2; D: TRBD1; size: .; J: TRBJ2-7; length: 14; CDR3: CASRPGQGGYEQYF; DNA: TGTGCCAGCAGACCAGGACAGGGGGGCTACGAGCAGTACTTC
V: TRBV18; D: TRBD2; size: .; J: TRBJ2-7; length: 16; CDR3: CASSPGRGREVYEQYF; DNA: TGTGCCAGCTCACCGGGTCGAGGGCGGGAGGTCTACGAGCAGTACTTC
V: TRBV2; D: TRBD1; size: few; J: TRBJ1-2; length: 14; CDR3: CASSEWDRVFGYTF; DNA: TGTGCCAGCAGTGAATGGGACAGGGTCTTCGGCTACACCTTC
V: TRBV27; D: .; size: .; J: TRBJ2-1; length: 19; CDR3: CASTPFKGFSQVSYNEQFF; DNA: TGTGCCAGCACTCCATTTAAAGGATTCTCACAGGTTTCCTACAATGAGCAGTTCTTC
V: TRBV30; D: TRBD1; size: .; J: TRBJ1-1; length: 13; CDR3: CASRDRRNTEAFF; DNA: TGTGCCTCTAGGGACAGGCGGAACACTGAAGCTTTCTTT
V: TRBV10-3; D: .; size: .; J: TRBJ2-7; length: 15; CDR3: CAISEARVISYEQYF; DNA: TGTGCCATCAGTGAAGCGAGGGTAATATCCTACGAGCAGTACTTC
V: TRBV10-3; D: .; size: .; J: TRBJ1-1; length: 12; CDR3: CAIRQVNTEAFF; DNA: TGTGCCATCAGACAGGTGAACACTGAAGCTTTCTTT
V: TRBV27; D: .; size: .; J: TRBJ1-5; length: 17; CDR3: CASSTLRDHYSNQPQHF; DNA: TGTGCCAGCAGTACCCTCCGGGACCACTATAGCAATCAGCCCCAGCATTTT
V: TRBV7-2; D: .; size: .; J: TRBJ1-2; length: 17; CDR3: CASSSPPRGGIDYGYTF; DNA: TGTGCCAGCAGCTCCCCCCCTCGTGGGGGGATTGACTATGGCTACACCTTC
V: TRBV5-1; D: TRBD2; size: once; J: TRBJ2-7; length: 14; CDR3: CASSFGGENYEQYF; DNA: TGCGCCAGCAGCTTCGGGGGGGAGAACTACGAGCAGTACTTC
V: TRBV5-1; D: .; size: .; J: TRBJ2-1; length: 14; CDR3: CASSLRATYNEQFF; DNA: TGCGCCAGCAGCTTGAGGGCTACCTACAATGAGCAGTTCTTC
V: TRBV5-6; D: .; size: .; J: TRBJ1-1; length: 13; CDR3: CASSRWVNTEAFF; DNA: TGTGCCAGCAGCAGGTGGGTGAACACTGAAGCTTTCTTT
V: TRBV10-2; D: .; size: .; J: TRBJ2-1; length: 13; CDR3: CASSESTLNEQFF; DNA: TGCGCCAGCAGTGAGTCGACCCTGAATGAGCAGTTCTTC
V: TRBV5-1; D: .; size: .; J: TRBJ1-1; length: 17; CDR3: CASSWNRDSGGHTEAFF; DNA: TGCGCCAGCAGCTGGAACAGGGACTCTGGGGGACACACTGAAGCTTTCTTT
V: TRBV11-2; D: .; size: .; J: TRBJ1-2; length: 14; CDR3: CAVNINTGGDGYTF; DNA: TGTGCCGTCAACATTAATACGGGGGGGGACGGCTACACCTTC
V: TRBV14; D: TRBD1; size: .; J: TRBJ2-1; length: 17; CDR3: CASSQKTRQGAHSEQFF; DNA: TGTGCCAGCAGCCAAAAAACCCGACAGGGGGCGCATAGTGAGCAGTTCTTC
V: TRBV11-2; D: TRBD2; size: .; J: TRBJ2-3; length: 15; CDR3: CASSLESAGADTQYF; DNA: TGTGCCAGCAGCTTAGAGTCCGCGGGGGCAGATACGCAGTATTTT
V: TRBV6-1; D: TRBD2; size: .; J: TRBJ2-7; length: 13; CDR3: CASSAGEGDEQYF; DNA: TGTGCCAGCAGTGCGGGGGAGGGTGACGAGCAGTACTTC
V: TRBV15; D: TRBD2; size: .; J: TRBJ2-7; length: 16; CDR3: CATRPGLAGFSYEQYF; DNA: TGTGCCACCAGACCGGGACTAGCGGGTTTCTCCTACGAGCAGTACTTC
V: TRBV15; D: TRBD2; size: .; J: TRBJ2-3; length: 14; CDR3: CATGRPGGPDTQYF; DNA: TGTGCCACCGGTCGGCCGGGAGGGCCAGATACGCAGTATTTT
V: TRBV9; D: TRBD2; size: .; J: TRBJ2-3; length: 15; CDR3: CASSPTSGKGDTQYF; DNA: TGTGCCAGCAGCCCGACTAGCGGGAAGGGGGATACGCAGTATTTT
V: TRBV21-1; D: .; size: .; J: TRBJ2-3; length: 16; CDR3: CASSKEGDSEADTQYF; DNA: TGTGCCAGCAGCAAAGAGGGAGACTCGGAAGCAGATACGCAGTATTTT
V: TRBV12-5; D: .; size: .; J: TRBJ2-7; length: 16; CDR3: CASGESRGPMSHEQYF; DNA: TGTGCTAGTGGTGAATCTCGCGGGCCCATGTCGCACGAGCAGTACTTC
V: TRBV5-4; D: .; size: .; J: TRBJ2-1; length: 15; CDR3: CASSFTGPGYNEQFF; DNA: TGTGCCAGCAGTTTTACCGGGCCCGGCTACAATGAGCAGTTCTTC